The sequence of this T cell receptor beta chain was determined in a study of technical replicates of blood from a handful of donors (TCRdb year 2017). The library came from the immunoSEQ multiplex PCR assay. Sourced from immuneACCESS, this table was stored by TCRdb with only in-frame sequences that have V and J called. A share of the clones is absent; for the studies checked, an unresolved V gene accounts for under half, and the remainder has no known explanation. The sample includes more than 60,000 clones, with 95% observed a single time. The leading ten clones occupy 0.25% to 0.3% of the sample. On this clone: The antigen this receptor binds is unknown. No much larger clone is present one base from it, and per-base qualities are unavailable.

The germline V gene yields SGHRS for CDR1 and YFSETQ for CDR2. Germline trimming amounts to 1 base on V and 6 bases on J, with 2 as the count of junction bases outside the gene matches. Its CDR3 holds 14 amino acids, cysteine through phenylalanine. The read is trimmed to its CDR3 DNA, 42 bases read in frame from base 1. The sequence was obtained from a human donor in good health. Material: T cells isolated from PBMCs. The V gene is TRBV5-1 and the J gene is TRBJ2-1; a stretch of 9 junction bases matches TRBD1. The DNA is as follows: TGCGCCAGCAGCTTGACAGGGGGCTTCAATGAGCAGTTCTTC. This sequence encodes CASSLTGGFNEQFF.